The rows below give T cell receptor beta chains drawn from one sample of a study. TCRdb reprocessed the 5' RACE reads via MiXCR and lists one record per CDR3 protein. The table shows 60,000 to 65,000 distinct CDR3 sequences, with about 20% occurring only once. Sequenced material: memory CD4+ T cells sorted from a lymph node. The origin of the receptors is a female donor with breast cancer. Each CDR3 is given with its conserved first and last residue. The D gene is left open where the match is weak. Rows give clone size only sometimes, using once, few, many, or a class for an expanded clone.

V gene	D gene	clone size	J gene	CDR3 protein	CDR3 DNA
TRBV5-1	NA	NA	TRBJ2-1	CASSETSWEQFF	TGCGCCAGCAGCGAGACTAGTTGGGAGCAGTTCTTC
TRBV7-2	TRBD1	NA	TRBJ1-1	CASSFRQGASEAFF	TGTGCCAGCAGCTTTCGGCAGGGGGCGTCTGAAGCTTTCTTT
TRBV7-2	NA	NA	TRBJ2-1	CASSLDSGYNEQFF	TGTGCCAGCAGCTTAGATTCAGGTTACAATGAGCAGTTCTTC
TRBV6-2/TRBV6-3	NA	NA	TRBJ2-3	CASSDTDTQYF	TGTGCCAGCAGTGATACAGATACGCAGTATTTT
TRBV6-6	TRBD1	few	TRBJ2-5	CASRMTGGRETQYF	TGTGCCAGCAGGATGACAGGGGGCCGGGAGACCCAGTACTTC
TRBV6-5	TRBD2	NA	TRBJ2-1	CAVSGRGYYNEQFF	TGTGCTGTTAGCGGGAGAGGGTACTACAATGAGCAGTTCTTC
TRBV7-3	NA	few	TRBJ2-1	CASSLNPNGGEQFF	TGTGCCAGCAGCTTAAACCCTAACGGGGGTGAGCAGTTCTTC
TRBV7-2	TRBD1	NA	TRBJ1-2	CASSPRTGPYGYTF	TGTGCCAGCAGCCCCAGGACAGGGCCCTATGGCTACACCTTC
TRBV5-1	NA	many	TRBJ1-2	CASSSSRAYGYTF	TGCGCCAGCAGCTCCAGTAGGGCCTATGGCTACACCTTC
TRBV7-9	TRBD1	few	TRBJ2-2	CASSAQGAYTGELFF	TGTGCCAGCAGCGCACAGGGGGCGTACACCGGGGAGCTGTTTTTT
TRBV27	NA	NA	TRBJ1-3	CASKVPHTIYF	TGTGCCAGCAAGGTTCCGCACACCATATATTTT
TRBV28	TRBD1	NA	TRBJ1-2	CASTRRGRSGGYTF	TGTGCCAGCACCCGCAGGGGGCGAAGCGGTGGCTACACCTTC
TRBV5-1	NA	NA	TRBJ2-1	CASSTNNEQFF	TGCGCCAGCAGCACCAACAATGAGCAGTTCTTC
TRBV20-1	NA	few	TRBJ2-5	CSAGETQYF	TGCAGTGCTGGAGAGACCCAGTACTTC
TRBV6-5	TRBD1	NA	TRBJ1-5	CASSNRGRNQPQHF	TGTGCCAGCAGTAACAGGGGACGCAATCAGCCCCAGCATTTT
TRBV7-2	NA	few	TRBJ2-5	CASSLFVKGLEVTQYF	TGTGCCAGCAGCTTATTTGTTAAGGGCCTAGAGGTGACCCAGTACTTC
TRBV11-3	TRBD2	NA	TRBJ2-2	CASSKVAGSNTGELFF	TGTGCCAGCAGCAAAGTAGCGGGGTCGAACACCGGGGAGCTGTTTTTT
TRBV28	NA	NA	TRBJ2-5	CASSSQLVTTQETQYF	TGTGCCAGCAGTTCCCAATTAGTTACGACCCAAGAGACCCAGTACTTC
TRBV9	NA	NA	TRBJ2-3	CASSVGVPTDTQYF	TGTGCCAGCAGCGTAGGGGTCCCCACAGATACGCAGTATTTT
TRBV5-5	TRBD1	few	TRBJ2-5	CASSLAWGQVVQETQYF	TGTGCCAGCAGCTTGGCCTGGGGACAGGTGGTCCAAGAGACCCAGTACTTC
TRBV6-6	NA	many	TRBJ2-7	CATQGQGSLYEQYF	TGTGCCACCCAGGGCCAGGGCTCGTTATACGAGCAGTACTTC
TRBV7-8	NA	many	TRBJ1-5	CASSLALASNQPQHF	TGTGCCAGCAGCTTAGCTCTCGCGAGCAATCAGCCCCAGCATTTT
TRBV5-1	TRBD1	few	TRBJ1-2	CASSHGTGDGYTF	TGCGCCAGCAGCCATGGGACAGGGGATGGCTACACCTTC
TRBV5-4	TRBD1	NA	TRBJ1-2	CASSSVRDRGLWGYTF	TGTGCCAGCAGCTCCGTCCGGGACAGGGGTCTATGGGGCTACACCTTC
TRBV7-6	NA	few	TRBJ1-2	CASSLVGGDGYTF	TGTGCCAGCAGCTTAGTAGGGGGTGATGGCTACACCTTC
TRBV29-1	TRBD1	few	TRBJ2-7	CSARDRLSYEQYF	TGCAGCGCCCGGGACAGATTATCCTACGAGCAGTACTTC
TRBV20-1	TRBD1	NA	TRBJ2-1	CSARGSPGQGYEQFF	TGCAGTGCTAGAGGGTCACCGGGACAGGGGTATGAGCAGTTCTTC
TRBV7-2	TRBD1	NA	TRBJ1-2	CASGNRGGSGYTF	TGTGCCAGCGGAAACAGGGGTGGTTCTGGCTACACCTTC
TRBV30	NA	NA	TRBJ2-7	CAWIQDGSPQYEQYF	TGTGCCTGGATCCAAGACGGCTCCCCCCAATACGAGCAGTACTTC
TRBV29-1	NA	NA	TRBJ2-1	CSVGELETNDEQFF	TGCAGCGTTGGAGAATTGGAGACGAACGATGAGCAGTTCTTC
TRBV5-1	TRBD2	many	TRBJ2-3	CASSKRGSHTQYF	TGCGCCAGCAGCAAGCGCGGGAGTCATACGCAGTATTTT
TRBV20-1	NA	NA	TRBJ1-1	CSARVGEHTEAFF	TGCAGTGCTAGAGTGGGGGAGCACACTGAAGCTTTCTTT
TRBV2	NA	NA	TRBJ1-1	CASRLTGEAFF	TGTGCCAGCAGATTGACAGGTGAAGCTTTCTTT